A single sample is the source of the 22 T cell receptor beta chains below, sequenced in a study of blood T cell repertoires in COVID-19 (dated by TCRdb to 2019 to 2021). Library method: the immunoSEQ multiplex PCR assay. Entries here come from immuneACCESS through TCRdb and include only in-frame sequences with V and J called. Some clones fail to appear in such tables; in the studies checked, an unresolved V gene covers under half of the shortfall, and the cause of the remainder is unknown. This sample comprises tens of thousands of clones, 84% of them detected only once. Of the sample, approximately 15% is held by the ten largest clones. Specimen: peripheral blood. The receptors derive from a man aged 50 or older with active or convalescent COVID-19.

The V and J genes are TRBV2 and TRBJ2-2; D might be TRBD1 (5 bases). Deletions cut 2 bases from V and 1 base from J, with 11 bases between. CDR1 and CDR2 (germline): SNHLY, FYNNEI. The CDR3 has 16 residues. The CDR3, as DNA: TGTGCCAGCAGTGAAATCTTTGGACAGAACACCGGGGAGCTGTTTTTT. This sequence encodes CASSEIFGQNTGELFF. Drawing the rest from reference TRBV2 and TRBJ2-2, the complete variable domain is EPEVTQTPSHQVTQMGQEVILRCVPISNHLYFYWYRQILGQKVEFLVSFYNNEISEKSEIFDDQFSVERPDGSNFTLKIRSTKLEDSAMYFCASSEIFGQNTGELFFGEGSRLTVL.

V and J are TRBV7-6 and TRBJ1-1; D unclear. Trimming removed 5 bases from V and 5 bases from J, with 12 bases in between. The germline CDR1 and CDR2 sequences are SGHVS and FNYEAQ. The CDR3 is 13 amino acids. In nucleotides, the CDR3 is TGTGCCAGCAGCCAAGATCCGGGTACTGAAGCTTTCTTT. It yields the protein CASSQDPGTEAFF.

The rearrangement uses TRBV14 and TRBJ1-1; 8 bases align to TRBD1. The germline V gene encodes CDR1 SGHDN and CDR2 FVKESK. The CDR3 has 11 residues. Germline trimming cut 1 base from V and 12 bases from J; bases unmatched to any gene: 1. The CDR3 protein is CASSQGTGSFF. CDR3 nucleotide sequence: TGTGCCAGCAGCCAAGGGACAGGGTCTTTCTTT.

The chain joins TRBV14 to TRBJ1-2; the D gene is possibly TRBD1 (6 bases). Germline lookup yields CDR1 SGHDN and CDR2 FVKESK. Deletions cut 6 bases from V and 3 bases from J, with 14 bases between. The CDR3 is 14 amino acids. CDR3 region: CASRPSGAHYGYTF. CDR3 sequence (DNA): TGTGCCAGCAGACCCTCAGGGGCCCACTATGGCTACACCTTC.

The chain is built from TRBV13 and TRBJ2-7; 10 bases agree with TRBD1. V lost 6 bases to trimming and J lost 1 base; unmatched junction nucleotides: 6. The CDR3 consists of 15 residues. Germline V gene lookup returns CDR1 PRHDT and CDR2 FYEKMQ (reference sequence). The DNA of the CDR3 is TGTGCCAGCAGTGGACAGGGGGAGGGATCCTACGAGCAGTACTTC. Translation: CASSGQGEGSYEQYF.

This clone came up a few times. This sequence joins TRBV10-1 and TRBJ1-2, with a weak D call TRBD1 (6 bases). V shed 6 bases and J shed 1 base, with 9 bases lying between them. CDR1 and CDR2 (germline): WNHNN, SYGVQD (reference sequence). This CDR3 contains 13 residues. In DNA form, the CDR3 reads TGCGCCAGCAGCAGGGGCTTTAACTATGGCTACACCTTC. This encodes CASSRGFNYGYTF.

The chain combines TRBV6-5 with TRBJ2-3; tentative D call: TRBD1 (5 bases). Germline CDR1 reads MNHEY; CDR2 reads SVGAGI. The V end lost 0 bases, the J end lost 4 bases, and 8 bases lay between the germline ends. This CDR3 has 14 amino acids. In nucleotides, the CDR3 is TGTGCCAGCAGTTACTCGGGGCCTGCAGATACGCAGTATTTT. It translates to CASSYSGPADTQYF.

The chain couples TRBV6-5 to TRBJ1-2; perhaps TRBD1 as D (6 bases). This CDR3 has 13 amino acids. V shed 5 bases and J shed 8 bases, with 15 bases lying between them. In germline, CDR1 is MNHEY, CDR2 SVGAGI. The CDR3 nucleotides are TGTGCCAGCAGTAAACAGGGATTCGGCGGCTACACCTTC. This codes for CASSKQGFGGYTF.

The chain employs TRBV3-1 (or the pseudogene TRBV3-2) and TRBJ1-2, with D uncertain. The germline V gene encodes CDR1 LGHDT and CDR2 YNNKEL (reference sequence). Trimming removed 1 base from V and 4 bases from J, with 10 bases in between. CDR3 size: 14 residues. The chain's CDR3 is CASSQVDTVYGYTF. CDR3 in DNA: TGTGCCAGCAGCCAAGTCGACACCGTCTATGGCTACACCTTC.

The chain recombines TRBV7-9 with TRBJ1-2; TRBD1 matches at 7 bases. This CDR3 is built from 14 residues. Germline trimming cut 11 bases from V and 0 bases from J; bases unmatched to any gene: 9. Germline V gene sequence: CDR1 SEHNR, CDR2 FQNEAQ (reference sequence). The CDR3 DNA sequence: TGTGCCGGGAGCGGACAGGACGCTAACTATGGCTACACCTTC. It is translated as CAGSGQDANYGYTF.

The chain carries TRBV30 and TRBJ1-1, with D unresolved. The CDR3 runs 12 residues. Trimming stripped 1 base from V and 1 base from J, with 4 bases between. The germline V gene has CDR1 GTSNPN and CDR2 SVGIG (reference sequence). The CDR3 region has the DNA TGTGCCTGGAGTGGACAGAACACTGAAGCTTTCTTT. Residues: CAWSGQNTEAFF.

This chain links TRBV6-5 with TRBJ1-4, with 8 nucleotides matching TRBD1. Germline lookup yields CDR1 MNHEY and CDR2 SVGAGI. J lost 3 bases, V lost 2 bases, and 5 bases had no gene match. The CDR3 is 16 amino acids. CDR3 in amino acids: CASSYNRGGANEKLFF. Here the CDR3 DNA reads TGTGCCAGCAGTTACAACAGGGGGGGGGCTAATGAAAAACTGTTTTTT.

The rearrangement joins TRBV6-6 to TRBJ1-3; 9 positions agree with TRBD1. The germline V gene encodes CDR1 MNHNY and CDR2 SVGAGI (reference sequence). J gave up 4 bases and V 5 bases, and 6 bases lay outside the gene matches. The CDR3 length is 15 residues. Here the CDR3 reads CASSRQGQGGNTIYF. As DNA, the CDR3 is TGTGCCAGCAGTCGGCAGGGACAGGGAGGAAACACCATATATTTT.

The gene calls are TRBV2 and TRBJ1-5; perhaps TRBD1 as D (5 bases). The germline V gene encodes CDR1 SNHLY and CDR2 FYNNEI. V was trimmed by 2 bases and J by 0 bases, leaving 8 bases between them. CDR3 length: 15 amino acids. CDR3 coding DNA: TGTGCCAGCAGTGAAAAGGGGTATAGCAATCAGCCCCAGCATTTT. It encodes CASSEKGYSNQPQHF.

CDR3 DNA sequence: TGTGCCAGCAGTTTACCCGGACTAGCGGGGGGACGAGATACGCAGTATTTT. Its protein product is CASSLPGLAGGRDTQYF. V usage is TRBV27 and J usage is TRBJ2-3, with 14 bases lining up with TRBD2. The CDR3 runs 17 residues. Trimming removed 2 bases from V and 5 bases from J; junction bases left unmatched: 6. CDR1 MNHEY and CDR2 SMNVEV come from the germline V gene (reference sequence).

The rearrangement links TRBV5-4 to TRBJ1-2; 9 nucleotides match TRBD1. This CDR3 contains 13 residues. V was pared by 0 bases and J by 8 bases, with 2 bases of the junction left unmatched. Germline lookup yields CDR1 SGHNT and CDR2 YYREEE (reference sequence). CDR3 residues: CASSLGTGVGYTF. The CDR3 nucleotides are TGTGCCAGCAGCTTGGGGACAGGGGTAGGCTACACCTTC.

The chain couples TRBV11-2 to TRBJ1-6; D is undetermined. The CDR3 length is 16 residues. Germline V gives CDR1 SGHAT, CDR2 FQNNGV. Deletions cut 0 bases from V and 5 bases from J, with 11 bases between. CDR3 DNA: TGTGCCAGCAGCTTAGACACGGGAGCTGATAATTCACCCCTCCACTTT. This sequence encodes CASSLDTGADNSPLHF. The whole variable domain, remainder taken from reference TRBV11-2 and TRBJ1-6, is EAGVAQSPRYKIIEKRQSVAFWCNPISGHATLYWYQQILGQGPKLLIQFQNNGVVDDSQLPKDRFSAERLKGVDSTLKIQPAKLEDSAVYLCASSLDTGADNSPLHFGNGTRLTVT.

The V call is TRBV11-1, the J call TRBJ1-4; no reliable D call. This CDR3 has 15 amino acids. CDR1 and CDR2 from the germline V gene are SGHAT and FQDESV (reference sequence). Trimming took 3 bases from V and 8 from J, leaving 16 bases between them. The CDR3 here is CASSLGGNPGEKLFF. The CDR3 region has the DNA TGTGCCAGCAGCTTGGGAGGGAACCCGGGCGAAAAACTGTTTTTT.

This rearrangement joins TRBV9 to TRBJ2-5, with 12 bases matching TRBD2. Germline V gene lookup returns CDR1 SGDLS and CDR2 YYNGEE. The CDR3 is 16 amino acids. Trimming at V came to 3 bases and at J to 5 bases, leaving 8 bases not matched to a gene. The CDR3 nucleotides read TGTGCCAGCAGCGCGGAACTAGCGGGGGGCGCGGAGACCCAGTACTTC. This encodes CASSAELAGGAETQYF.

The chain uses TRBV14 and TRBJ1-2; D might be TRBD1 (5 bases). CDR1 and CDR2 (germline): SGHDN, FVKESK. With 0 bases removed from V and 8 bases from J, the gap between germline ends came to 13 bases. The CDR3 extends over 14 amino acids. The CDR3 loop reads CASSQEGPTRGYTF. DNA for the CDR3: TGTGCCAGCAGCCAAGAGGGGCCGACTCGGGGCTACACCTTC.

V and J are TRBV3-1 (or the pseudogene TRBV3-2) and TRBJ1-1; D is uncertain. Germline lookup yields CDR1 LGHDT and CDR2 YNNKEL (reference sequence). CDR3 length: 14 amino acids. V was cut by 4 bases and J by 5 bases, with 14 bases left in between. CDR3 nucleotides: TGTGCCAGCAGCCTCGCGGGTGTTGGGACTGAAGCTTTCTTT. Its translation: CASSLAGVGTEAFF.

The table lists this clone with a few counts. The V call is TRBV7-3, the J call TRBJ2-2; 7 nucleotides align to TRBD1. The CDR3 consists of 15 residues. Germline loops: CDR1 SGHTA, CDR2 FQGTGA. Trimming removed 1 base from V and 3 bases from J; junction bases left unmatched: 2. The CDR3 loop reads CASSLKGAHTGELFF. CDR3 DNA sequence: TGTGCCAGCAGCTTAAAGGGGGCGCACACCGGGGAGCTGTTTTTT. Looking up the rest from reference TRBV7-3 and TRBJ2-2 gives the full variable domain: GAGVSQTPSNKVTEKGKYVELRCDPISGHTALYWYRQSLGQGPEFLIYFQGTGAADDSGLPNDRFFAVRPEGSVSTLKIQRTERGDSAVYLCASSLKGAHTGELFFGEGSRLTVL.